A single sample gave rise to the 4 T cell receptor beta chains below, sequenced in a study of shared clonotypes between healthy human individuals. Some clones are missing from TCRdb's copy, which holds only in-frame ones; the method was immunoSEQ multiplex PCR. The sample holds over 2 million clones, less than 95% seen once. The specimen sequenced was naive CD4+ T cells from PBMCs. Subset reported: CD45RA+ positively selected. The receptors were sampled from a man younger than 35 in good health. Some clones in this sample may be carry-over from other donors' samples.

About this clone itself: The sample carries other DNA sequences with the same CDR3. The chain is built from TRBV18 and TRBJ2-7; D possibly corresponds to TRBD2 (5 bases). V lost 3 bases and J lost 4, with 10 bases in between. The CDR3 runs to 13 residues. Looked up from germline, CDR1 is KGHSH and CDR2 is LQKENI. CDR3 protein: CASSPSRGYEQYF. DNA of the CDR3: TGTGCCAGCTCACCCTCCCGGGGTTACGAGCAGTACTTC.

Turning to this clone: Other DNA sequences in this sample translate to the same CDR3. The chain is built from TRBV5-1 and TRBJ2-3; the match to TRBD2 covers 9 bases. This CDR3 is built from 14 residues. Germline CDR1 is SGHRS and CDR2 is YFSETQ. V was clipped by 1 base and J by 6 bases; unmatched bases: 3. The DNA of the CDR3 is TGCGCCAGCAGCTTGACTAGCGGGTCGGATACGCAGTATTTT. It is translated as CASSLTSGSDTQYF.

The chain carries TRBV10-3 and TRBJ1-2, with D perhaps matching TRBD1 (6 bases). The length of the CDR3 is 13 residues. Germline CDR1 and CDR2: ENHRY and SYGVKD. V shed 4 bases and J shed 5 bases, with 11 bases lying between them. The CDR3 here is CAISAGTSYGYTF. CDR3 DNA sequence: TGTGCCATCAGTGCGGGGACATCGTATGGCTACACCTTC.

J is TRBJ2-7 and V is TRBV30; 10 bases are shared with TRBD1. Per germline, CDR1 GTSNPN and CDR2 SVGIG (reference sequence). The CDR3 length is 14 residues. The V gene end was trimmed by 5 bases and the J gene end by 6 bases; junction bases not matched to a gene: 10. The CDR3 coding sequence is TGTGCCTGGGACCGGGACAGGGGTTCTTCCGAGCAGTACTTC. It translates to CAWDRDRGSSEQYF.